The rows below give T cell receptor beta chains drawn from one sample of a study of control samples from healthy donors and cancer patients. Measured with immunoSEQ multiplex PCR; TCRdb has only the in-frame clones, and not every one. The profile shows approximately 100,000 clones, roughly 86% of them singletons. The sequencing input was blood. The receptors were sampled from a man younger than 45 in good health. CDR3s include the opening cysteine and the closing phenylalanine or tryptophan. A D gene is named only where the DNA matches it firmly. Rows give clone size only sometimes, using once, few, many, or a class for an expanded clone.

j_call clone_size cdr3_length v_call d_call cdr3_aa cdr3_nt
TRBJ1-4 . 14 TRBV10-2 . CASSESSPFQKLFF TGCGCCAGCAGTGAGTCTTCACCCTTTCAAAAACTGTTTTTT
TRBJ2-7 . 15 TRBV29-1 . CSVGATGSLSNEQYF TGCAGCGTTGGAGCAACCGGGAGTCTTTCCAACGAGCAGTACTTC
TRBJ2-3 . 19 TRBV5-1 TRBD1 CASSSNRGRAAVGTDTQYF TGCGCCAGCAGCTCAAACAGGGGCCGGGCCGCCGTTGGGACAGATACGCAGTATTTT
TRBJ1-2 once 13 TRBV18 . CASSRSAGDGYTF TGTGCCAGCTCACGGTCGGCAGGAGATGGCTACACCTTC
TRBJ2-1 . 13 TRBV11-2 TRBD2 CASGLAGNNEQFF TGTGCCAGTGGACTAGCGGGGAACAATGAGCAGTTCTTC
TRBJ1-1 . 11 TRBV6-5 . CAARGATEAFF TGTGCCGCGCGGGGAGCCACTGAAGCTTTCTTT
TRBJ2-1 . 12 TRBV7-6 TRBD1 CASSLGDRRQFF TGTGCCAGCAGCTTAGGGGACAGGAGGCAGTTCTTC
TRBJ1-3 . 16 TRBV19 . CASTPGRYDSGNTIYF TGTGCCAGTACCCCGGGACGGTACGACTCTGGAAACACCATATATTTT
TRBJ1-2 . 14 TRBV2 . CASQSGELNYGYTF TGTGCCAGCCAATCAGGGGAACTTAACTATGGCTACACCTTC
TRBJ2-4 . 14 TRBV10-2 TRBD1 CASRDRGAKNIQYF TGCGCCAGCAGGGACAGGGGAGCCAAAAACATTCAGTACTTC
TRBJ2-5 . 15 TRBV25-1 . CASSEYTWEGETQYF TGTGCCAGCAGTGAATATACGTGGGAAGGAGAGACCCAGTACTTC
TRBJ2-3 . 11 TRBV10-3 TRBD1 CATSGGDTQYF TGTGCCACCTCAGGGGGAGATACGCAGTATTTT
TRBJ1-6 . 15 TRBV9 . CASSVADRNNSPLHF TGTGCCAGCAGCGTAGCGGACAGAAATAATTCACCCCTCCACTTT
TRBJ1-3 few 14 TRBV4-1 . CASSDGPTGNTIYF TGCGCCAGCAGCGACGGCCCCACTGGAAACACCATATATTTT
TRBJ1-1 . 15 TRBV19 . CASSISAAQNTEAFF TGTGCCAGTAGTATTAGCGCAGCCCAGAACACTGAAGCTTTCTTT
TRBJ1-2 . 15 TRBV5-1 . CASSLTGLSGDGYTF TGCGCCAGCAGCTTAACGGGGCTATCAGGAGATGGCTACACCTTC
TRBJ1-5 . 15 TRBV4-1 . CASSQDWGSNQPQHF TGCGCCAGCAGCCAAGATTGGGGAAGCAATCAGCCCCAGCATTTT
TRBJ2-7 . 16 TRBV15 TRBD2 CATSRDRGEVPYEQYF TGTGCCACCAGCAGAGATCGGGGGGAGGTCCCCTACGAGCAGTACTTC
TRBJ1-4 . 13 TRBV7-9 . CASSLDNDEKLFF TGTGCCAGCAGCTTAGACAATGATGAAAAACTGTTTTTT
TRBJ1-1 . 13 TRBV5-6 TRBD1 CASSFGGQYEAFF TGTGCCAGCAGCTTTGGGGGACAGTATGAAGCTTTCTTT
TRBJ1-1 . 14 TRBV6-1 . CASSEEGQAPEAFF TGTGCCAGCAGTGAAGAAGGTCAGGCCCCTGAAGCTTTCTTT
TRBJ2-2 . 16 TRBV7-6 TRBD2 CASSGTSGGVAGELFF TGTGCCAGCAGCGGGACTAGCGGGGGGGTCGCCGGGGAGCTGTTTTTT
TRBJ1-5 once 16 TRBV28 . CASSSLPGGSNQPQHF TGTGCCAGCAGTTCTCTCCCTGGGGGATCTAATCAGCCCCAGCATTTT
TRBJ1-1 . 12 TRBV7-9 . CASSPQPTEAFF TGTGCCAGCAGCCCACAGCCCACTGAAGCTTTCTTT
TRBJ2-3 . 15 TRBV24-1 . CATSDYADAKDTQYF TGTGCCACCAGTGATTATGCCGATGCGAAGGATACGCAGTATTTT
TRBJ1-2 . 14 TRBV6-2/TRBV6-3 . CASSYLPPGYGYTF TGTGCCAGCAGTTACTTGCCCCCCGGCTATGGCTACACCTTC
TRBJ2-6 . 16 TRBV2 TRBD2 CARRGAKSSGANVLTF TGTGCCAGGCGGGGGGCTAAGAGCTCTGGGGCCAACGTCCTGACTTTC
TRBJ1-2 . 11 TRBV12-3/TRBV12-4 . CASSSGYGYTF TGTGCCAGCAGTTCGGGCTATGGCTACACCTTC
TRBJ1-1 . 11 TRBV20-1 . CSAPLNTEAFF TGCAGTGCGCCGTTGAACACTGAAGCTTTCTTT
TRBJ2-5 . 15 TRBV9 . CASSAGFQYQETQYF TGTGCCAGCAGCGCAGGGTTTCAGTACCAAGAGACCCAGTACTTC
TRBJ2-7 . 13 TRBV30 TRBD1 CAWSRTGAYEQYF TGTGCCTGGAGTCGGACAGGGGCCTACGAGCAGTACTTC
TRBJ1-2 . 14 TRBV19 TRBD1 CASIEGDRNYGYTF TGTGCCAGTATCGAAGGGGACAGGAACTATGGCTACACCTTC
TRBJ2-7 . 11 TRBV2 . CASRNKGEQYF TGTGCCAGCAGAAACAAGGGCGAGCAGTACTTC
TRBJ2-5 . 15 TRBV5-1 TRBD2 CASSSLAGGQETQYF TGCGCCAGCAGCTCCTTAGCGGGGGGGCAGGAGACCCAGTACTTC
TRBJ1-3 . 14 TRBV23-1 TRBD1 CASNGRGSGNTIYF TGCGCCAGCAACGGCAGGGGGTCAGGAAACACCATATATTTT
TRBJ2-5 once 17 TRBV7-2 TRBD2 CASSLEGQRGGRETQYF TGTGCCAGCAGCTTAGAAGGGCAGCGGGGGGGCCGTGAGACCCAGTACTTC
TRBJ2-5 . 15 TRBV5-1 TRBD1 CASSLGDRDQETQYF TGCGCCAGCAGCTTAGGGGACAGGGACCAAGAGACCCAGTACTTC
TRBJ1-1 . 13 TRBV28 . CASSLQGFVEAFF TGTGCCAGCAGCCTACAGGGATTCGTTGAAGCTTTCTTT
TRBJ1-4 . 14 TRBV15 . CATSNPKTNEKLFF TGTGCCACCAGCAATCCTAAGACTAATGAAAAACTGTTTTTT
TRBJ1-3 . 17 TRBV27 . CASSSGSGQDAGNTIYF TGTGCCAGCAGTAGCGGGTCGGGACAAGACGCTGGAAACACCATATATTTT
TRBJ2-1 . 18 TRBV11-3 TRBD2 CASSLAVGSGGQWDEQFF TGTGCCAGCAGCTTAGCGGTAGGGAGCGGGGGGCAATGGGATGAGCAGTTCTTC
TRBJ1-1 . 11 TRBV4-1 . CASREGTEAFF TGCGCCAGCAGGGAGGGGACTGAAGCTTTCTTT
TRBJ1-1 . 13 TRBV5-6 . CASSLARNTEAFF TGTGCCAGCAGCTTGGCGCGGAACACTGAAGCTTTCTTT
TRBJ2-1 . 14 TRBV2 TRBD2 CASSERGAYNEQFF TGTGCCAGCAGTGAGCGGGGGGCCTACAATGAGCAGTTCTTC
TRBJ1-2 once 12 TRBV30 TRBD1 CACYRGVDGYTF TGTGCCTGCTACAGGGGGGTGGATGGCTACACCTTC
TRBJ2-4 . 13 TRBV5-1 . CASSLGEVSIQYF TGCGCCAGCAGCTTGGGGGAGGTTAGCATTCAGTACTTC
TRBJ1-3 . 14 TRBV3-1/TRBV3-2 . CASSQDFSGNTIYF TGTGCCAGCAGCCAAGATTTCTCTGGAAACACCATATATTTT
TRBJ1-2 . 14 TRBV19 . CASATAGRGYGYTF TGTGCCAGTGCTACAGCTGGAAGGGGCTATGGCTACACCTTC
TRBJ2-2 . 20 TRBV12-2 . CASRFSQAAGGGVGGGELFF TGTGCAAGTCGCTTCTCTCAAGCCGCGGGGGGCGGGGTAGGAGGCGGGGAGCTGTTTTTT
TRBJ2-7 . 15 TRBV7-2 TRBD2 CASSLTSGGAYEQYF TGTGCCAGCAGCTTGACTAGCGGGGGGGCCTACGAGCAGTACTTC
TRBJ1-1 . 15 TRBV6-5 . CASSQTGRTGTEAFF TGTGCCAGCAGCCAAACAGGCCGCACGGGGACTGAAGCTTTCTTT
TRBJ1-1 . 13 TRBV12-3/TRBV12-4 . CASRPGENTEAFF TGTGCCAGCAGACCGGGGGAGAACACTGAAGCTTTCTTT
TRBJ2-2 . 15 TRBV7-9 TRBD1 CASSKRTGHTGELFF TGTGCCAGCAGCAAAAGGACAGGGCACACCGGGGAGCTGTTTTTT
TRBJ1-4 . 17 TRBV19 TRBD1 CASSPQPTTGFNEKLFF TGTGCCAGTAGTCCCCAGCCGACGACAGGGTTTAATGAAAAACTGTTTTTT